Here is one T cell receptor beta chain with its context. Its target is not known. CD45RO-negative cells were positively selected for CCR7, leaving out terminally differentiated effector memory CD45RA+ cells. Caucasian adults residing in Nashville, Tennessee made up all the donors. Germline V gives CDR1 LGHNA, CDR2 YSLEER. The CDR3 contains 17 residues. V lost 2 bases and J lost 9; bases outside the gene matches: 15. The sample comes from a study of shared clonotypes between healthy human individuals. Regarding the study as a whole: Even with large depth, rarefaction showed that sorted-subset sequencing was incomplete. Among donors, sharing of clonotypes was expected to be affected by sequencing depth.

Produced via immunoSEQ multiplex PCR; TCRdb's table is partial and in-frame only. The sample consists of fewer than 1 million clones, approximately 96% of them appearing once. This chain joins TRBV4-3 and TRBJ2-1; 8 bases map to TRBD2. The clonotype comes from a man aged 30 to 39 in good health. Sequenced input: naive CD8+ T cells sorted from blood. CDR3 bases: TGCGCCAGCAGCCAAACCCCGGGACTAGAGGGGCTCGGTGAGCAGTTCTTC. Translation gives CASSQTPGLEGLGEQFF.